One sample yielded the 6 T cell receptor beta chains listed below, sequenced in a study of T cell responses to AZD1222 COVID-19 vaccine. Produced via immunoSEQ multiplex PCR; TCRdb's table is partial and in-frame only. The data hold roughly 150,000 clones, with around 92% observed a single time. This specimen consisted of peripheral blood, obtained 28 days after the second AZD1222 dose. Receptors originate from an adult who received the AZD1222 COVID-19 vaccine.

The chain carries TRBV5-1 and TRBJ1-1, with a tentative D call TRBD1 (6 bases). Germline V gene data show CDR1 as SGHRS and CDR2 as YFSETQ. CDR3 length: 14 residues. The V end lost 7 bases, the J end lost 5 bases, and 18 bases lay between the germline ends. The CDR3 spells CASGPGRGITEAFF. CDR3 bases: TGCGCCAGCGGGCCGGGTAGGGGGATAACTGAAGCTTTCTTT.

The rearrangement joins TRBV7-3 to TRBJ2-6, with 8 nucleotides matching TRBD1. The CDR3 contains 16 residues. Per germline, CDR1 SGHTA and CDR2 FQGTGA. V trimming: 5 bases; J trimming: 2 bases; junction bases outside the gene matches: 5. Here the CDR3 reads CASSPQTGAGANVLTF. The CDR3 region has the DNA TGTGCCAGCAGCCCCCAGACAGGGGCTGGGGCCAACGTCCTGACTTTC.

The chain recombines TRBV24-1 with TRBJ2-1; the match to TRBD2 covers 10 bases. Germline lookup yields CDR1 KGHDR and CDR2 SFDVKD. J was trimmed by 7 bases and V by 7 bases; bases with no gene match: 3. The CDR3 has 13 amino acids. The CDR3 protein is CATRASGSNEQFF. The CDR3 DNA reads as TGTGCCACCAGGGCTAGCGGGAGTAATGAGCAGTTCTTC.

Regarding this clone: An end of the junction does not agree with germline; a read error may underlie this. This chain connects TRBV18 to TRBJ2-3; 8 bases are a match to TRBD1. CDR1 and CDR2 (germline): KGHSH, LQKENI. The CDR3 runs 14 residues. As DNA, the CDR3 is TGTGCCAGCTCACCATCGGGACAGGCCCCAAAGATCATCTTT. This sequence encodes CASSPSGQAPKIIF.

CDR3 sequence: CASSPYGQGTGGAFF. CDR3 nucleotide sequence: TGTGCCAGCAGCCCGTATGGACAGGGAACAGGGGGGGCTTTCTTT. The chain is built from TRBV5-6 and TRBJ1-1; 8 bases map to TRBD1. J lost 11 bases, V lost 4 bases, and 16 bases had no gene match. Germline V CDR1 and CDR2: SGHDT, YYEEEE. The CDR3 is 15 residues long.

The rearrangement links TRBV3-1 (or the pseudogene TRBV3-2) to TRBJ1-2; D might be TRBD1 (5 bases). The germline V and J ends were trimmed by 1 base and 2 bases, with 8 bases remaining between them. The CDR3 runs to 14 residues. Germline V gene sequence: CDR1 LGHDT, CDR2 YNNKEL (reference sequence). CDR3 DNA: TGTGCCAGCAGCCAAGCGGGGCTGAACTATGGCTACACCTTC. It encodes CASSQAGLNYGYTF.